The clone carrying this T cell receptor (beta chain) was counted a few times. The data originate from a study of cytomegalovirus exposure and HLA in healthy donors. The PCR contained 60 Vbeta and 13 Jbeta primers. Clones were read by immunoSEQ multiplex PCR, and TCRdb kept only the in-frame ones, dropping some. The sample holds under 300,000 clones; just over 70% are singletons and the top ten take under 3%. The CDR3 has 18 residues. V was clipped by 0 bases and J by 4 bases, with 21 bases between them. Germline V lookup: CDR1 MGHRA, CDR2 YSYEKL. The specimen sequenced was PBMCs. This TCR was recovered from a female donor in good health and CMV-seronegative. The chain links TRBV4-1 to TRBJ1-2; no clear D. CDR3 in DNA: TGCGCCAGCAGCCAAGATCAAGCAGGTTTCGGTTTGAGCTATGGCTACACCTTC. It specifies CASSQDQAGFGLSYGYTF.